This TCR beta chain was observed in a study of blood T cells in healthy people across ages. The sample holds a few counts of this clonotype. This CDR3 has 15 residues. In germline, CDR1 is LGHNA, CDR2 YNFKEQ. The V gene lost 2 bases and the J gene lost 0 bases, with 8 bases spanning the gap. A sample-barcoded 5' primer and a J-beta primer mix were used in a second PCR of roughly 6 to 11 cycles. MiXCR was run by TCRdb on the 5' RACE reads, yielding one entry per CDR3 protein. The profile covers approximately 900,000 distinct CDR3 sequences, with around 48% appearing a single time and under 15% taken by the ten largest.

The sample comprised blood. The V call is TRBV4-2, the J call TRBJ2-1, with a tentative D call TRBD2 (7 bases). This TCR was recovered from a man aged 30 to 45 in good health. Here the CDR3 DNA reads TGTGCCAGCAGCCAACGGGGGGCCTCCTACAATGAGCAGTTCTTC. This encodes CASSQRGASYNEQFF.